These 19 T cell receptor beta chains share one sample of origin, sequenced in a study of cytomegalovirus exposure and HLA in healthy donors. Profiled with immunoSEQ multiplex PCR; TCRdb holds only in-frame clones, not every one. The sample records some 290,000 clones, approximately 91% being singletons. Input material: PBMCs. The receptors originated from a man aged 25-40 years in good health and CMV-seronegative.

This chain uses TRBV9 with TRBJ2-1; D possibly corresponds to TRBD2 (6 bases). The germline V gene has CDR1 SGDLS and CDR2 YYNGEE. The CDR3 has 15 residues. The V gene lost 3 bases and the J gene lost 4 bases, with 14 bases spanning the gap. CDR3 nucleotide sequence: TGTGCCAGCAGCGGCGGGACTGCTGTATACAATGAGCAGTTCTTC. This encodes CASSGGTAVYNEQFF.

The J gene is TRBJ1-2, the V gene TRBV19; D is perhaps TRBD1 (5 bases). The V end was cut by 1 base, the J end by 2 bases, with 8 bases between. Germline V gene lookup returns CDR1 LNHDA and CDR2 SQIVND (reference sequence). This CDR3 region has 14 residues. CDR3 protein: CASSIGAGNYGYTF. CDR3 nucleotides: TGTGCCAGTAGTATAGGGGCAGGGAACTATGGCTACACCTTC.

J is TRBJ2-1 and V is TRBV6-5, with D perhaps matching TRBD2 (7 bases). Germline CDR1 and CDR2: MNHEY and SVGAGI. The CDR3 is 14 residues long. The V and J ends lost 2 bases and 6 bases respectively, with 11 bases between them. The DNA of the CDR3 is TGTGCCAGCAGTTACGAGGGGGGGGGCAATGAGCAGTTCTTC. This translates into CASSYEGGGNEQFF.

The chain joins TRBV7-9 to TRBJ2-7, with 9 bases aligning to TRBD1. Per the germline V gene, CDR1 is SEHNR and CDR2 is FQNEAQ (reference sequence). The CDR3 is 14 amino acids. V shed 3 bases, J shed 5 bases, and the junction held 5 bases outside the gene matches. CDR3 region: CASSFRDRAHEQYF. CDR3 bases: TGTGCCAGCAGCTTTCGGGACAGGGCCCACGAGCAGTACTTC.

The CDR3 DNA follows: TGTGCCAGCAGCTTACTCAGGGGACAAGAGACCCAGTACTTC. Encoded protein: CASSLLRGQETQYF. The rearrangement joins TRBV7-9 to TRBJ2-5; D is perhaps TRBD1 (6 bases). The CDR3 consists of 14 residues. Germline assignment: CDR1 SEHNR and CDR2 FQNEAQ (reference sequence). Deletions cut 2 bases from V and 2 bases from J, with 9 bases between.

This chain joins TRBV7-2 and TRBJ1-1, with D hard to call. The ends were cut back, 6 bases at V and 5 bases at J, with 19 bases in the middle. The CDR3 covers 15 residues. Germline V gene data show CDR1 as SGHTA and CDR2 as FQGNSA. The CDR3 loop is CASSPSMARRTEAFF. The CDR3 DNA sequence: TGTGCCAGCAGTCCCAGTATGGCTAGGAGGACTGAAGCTTTCTTT.

The DNA for the CDR3 is TGTGCCAGCAGCTTATCTGACCGGGAACAAGAGACCCAGTACTTC. It encodes CASSLSDREQETQYF. The chain has TRBV7-9 and TRBJ2-5, with a tentative D call TRBD2 (5 bases). CDR1 and CDR2 from the germline V gene are SEHNR and FQNEAQ (reference sequence). There are 15 residues in the CDR3. The germline V and J ends were trimmed by 2 bases and 2 bases, with 12 bases remaining between them.

The chain employs TRBV6-5 and TRBJ2-1; 7 nucleotides align to TRBD2. CDR3 length: 14 residues. V lost 2 bases and J lost 6; bases outside the gene matches: 4. Germline V gives CDR1 MNHEY, CDR2 SVGAGI. CDR3 nucleotides: TGTGCCAGCAGTTACACGGGGGGACTCAATGAGCAGTTCTTC. Protein product: CASSYTGGLNEQFF.

The chain links TRBV7-9 to TRBJ2-5, with 7 bases matching TRBD1. The CDR3 sequence is 14 residues long. Germline V lookup: CDR1 SEHNR, CDR2 FQNEAQ (reference sequence). J lost 5 bases, V lost 3 bases, and 6 bases had no gene match. The CDR3 DNA is TGTGCCAGCAGCTTCCTGGCCAGGGGGGAGACCCAGTACTTC. Amino acid sequence: CASSFLARGETQYF.

The chain combines TRBV5-6 with TRBJ1-5; the D is unclear. The V end lost 0 bases, the J end lost 6 bases, and 10 bases lay between the germline ends. This CDR3 has 14 residues. Germline CDR1 is SGHDT and CDR2 is YYEEEE. Written as DNA, the CDR3 is TGTGCCAGCAGCTTGGGGTCGGGTTTTCAGCCCCAGCATTTT. It translates to CASSLGSGFQPQHF. The variable domain in full, with the rest retrieved from reference TRBV5-6 and TRBJ1-5, is DAGVTQSPTHLIKTRGQQVTLRCSPKSGHDTVSWYQQALGQGPQFIFQYYEEEERQRGNFPDRFSGHQFPNYSSELNVNALLLGDSALYLCASSLGSGFQPQHFGDGTRLSIL.

The rearrangement uses TRBV29-1 and TRBJ2-1, with TRBD1 matching 11 bases. This CDR3 contains 15 residues. With V trimmed by 0 bases and J by 9 bases, 7 bases remained unmatched. The germline V gene encodes CDR1 SQVTM and CDR2 ANQGSEA. CDR3 coding DNA: TGCAGCGTTGAAGAGAGGGACAGGGGGGTATTTGAGCAGTTCTTC. It is translated as CSVEERDRGVFEQFF.

In this sample, this clone turned up once. The rearrangement links TRBV7-9 to TRBJ2-1; 8 bases match TRBD1. Germline assignment: CDR1 SEHNR and CDR2 FQNEAQ (reference sequence). This CDR3 has 16 residues. The junction had 8 bases not matched to a gene; V was cut back by 7 bases and J by 0 bases. The CDR3 bases are TGTGCCAGCACCCTTACAGGGGGAGTCTCCTACAATGAGCAGTTCTTC. Its protein product is CASTLTGGVSYNEQFF.

V usage is TRBV14 and J usage is TRBJ1-1, with a weak D call TRBD1 (6 bases). The germline V gene encodes CDR1 SGHDN and CDR2 FVKESK. V was pared by 1 base and J by 5 bases, with 8 bases between. CDR3 length: 13 residues. CDR3 sequence (DNA): TGTGCCAGCAGCCAAGCAGGGGTTACTGAAGCTTTCTTT. Protein product: CASSQAGVTEAFF.

This clone appeared a few times. The chain is built from TRBV19 and TRBJ1-6; the match to TRBD1 covers 10 bases. The CDR3 contains 15 residues. Germline lookup yields CDR1 LNHDA and CDR2 SQIVND (reference sequence). J was trimmed by 10 bases and V by 5 bases; bases with no gene match: 8. Here the CDR3 reads CASSSSGTGESPLHF. DNA of the CDR3: TGTGCCAGTAGTTCATCCGGGACAGGGGAATCACCCCTCCACTTT. Variable domain in full (rest from reference TRBV19 and TRBJ1-6): DGGITQSPKYLFRKEGQNVTLSCEQNLNHDAMYWYRQDPGQGLRLIYYSQIVNDFQKGDIAEGYSVSREKKESFPLTVTSAQKNPTAFYLCASSSSGTGESPLHFGNGTRLTVT.

The gene calls are TRBV5-1 and TRBJ2-1, with a tentative D call TRBD2 (6 bases). The germline V and J ends were trimmed by 7 bases and 5 bases, with 16 bases remaining between them. Germline CDR1 reads SGHRS; CDR2 reads YFSETQ. The CDR3 spans 14 residues. CDR3 nucleotide sequence: TGCGCCAGCCTTTCCGGGACTGGACACAATGAGCAGTTCTTC. This gives the protein CASLSGTGHNEQFF.

This chain uses TRBV11-2 with TRBJ1-1; tentatively, D is TRBD1 (6 bases). The CDR3 totals 14 residues. CDR1 and CDR2 from the germline V gene are SGHAT and FQNNGV. The germline V and J ends were trimmed by 1 base and 6 bases, with 12 bases remaining between them. For the CDR3, the DNA is TGTGCCAGCAGCTTAGTGGCGGGGGCCTCTGAAGCTTTCTTT. Amino acid sequence: CASSLVAGASEAFF.

The chain couples TRBV11-3 to TRBJ2-1, with D perhaps TRBD2 (5 bases). The length of the CDR3 is 17 residues. V was shortened by 1 base and J by 4 bases, with 17 bases between the two germline ends. CDR1 is SGHNT and CDR2 is YENEEA in the germline V gene. The CDR3 reads CASSLGGGRSRYNEQFF. Here the CDR3 DNA reads TGTGCCAGCAGCTTAGGAGGAGGCAGGTCTAGATACAATGAGCAGTTCTTC.

The sample holds one count of this clone. The V and J genes are TRBV11-2 and TRBJ1-2; D possibly corresponds to TRBD1 (6 bases). Between the trimmed V and J ends, which lost 4 bases and 4 bases, there was a span of 16 bases. The CDR3 consists of 15 residues. CDR1 and CDR2 from the germline V gene are SGHAT and FQNNGV. The CDR3 nucleotides read TGTGCCAGCAGCTCCTCACAGGGTCTCCTCTATGGCTACACCTTC. Its translation: CASSSSQGLLYGYTF.

The chain combines TRBV11-2 with TRBJ2-2, with 7 bases lining up with TRBD1. Germline V gives CDR1 SGHAT, CDR2 FQNNGV. Trimming at V came to 6 bases and at J to 6 bases, leaving 10 bases not matched to a gene. This CDR3 has 15 amino acids. CDR3 loop: CASRQTGYMAGELFF. As DNA, the CDR3 is TGTGCCAGCAGACAGACAGGGTATATGGCCGGGGAGCTGTTTTTT. Full variable domain (missing parts from reference TRBV11-2 and TRBJ2-2): EAGVAQSPRYKIIEKRQSVAFWCNPISGHATLYWYQQILGQGPKLLIQFQNNGVVDDSQLPKDRFSAERLKGVDSTLKIQPAKLEDSAVYLCASRQTGYMAGELFFGEGSRLTVL.